Listed below are T cell receptor beta chains from one sample, sequenced in a study of cytomegalovirus exposure and HLA in healthy donors. Produced via immunoSEQ multiplex PCR; TCRdb's table is partial and in-frame only. The sample lists about 210,000 clones, 82% occurring once. What was sequenced was PBMCs. These receptor sequences come from a middle-aged man in good health and CMV-seropositive. Both conserved end residues are part of each CDR3. The order of the fields is CDR3 protein, V gene, clone size, J gene, CDR3 length. The listing skips clone size in some rows; elsewhere it reads once, few, many or a size class.

CASRPGGADQPQHF,TRBV28,.,TRBJ1-5,14
CASSLGNRGGGYGYTF,TRBV5-1,.,TRBJ1-2,16
CASIQRVRTRGEQYF,TRBV2,.,TRBJ2-7,15
CASSLVSDQPQHF,TRBV7-8,few,TRBJ1-5,13
CASSVVSGSVNEQFF,TRBV9,.,TRBJ2-1,15
CASDTGTGGIVYGYTF,TRBV5-6,.,TRBJ1-2,16
CASFVIGQNTTNEKLFF,TRBV7-9,.,TRBJ1-4,17
CASSLGTAGGQETQYF,TRBV11-3,.,TRBJ2-5,16
CASSTGQRAYEQYF,TRBV5-6,.,TRBJ2-7,14
CASSVAAQGATQYF,TRBV9,.,TRBJ2-5,14
CASSSRDRHNEQFF,TRBV5-4,few,TRBJ2-1,14
CASSLAATANEKLFF,TRBV5-1,.,TRBJ1-4,15
CAWSWTSGLQETQYF,TRBV30,few,TRBJ2-5,15
CASTQGVGGYTF,TRBV6-5,.,TRBJ1-2,12
CATCGRGRSTDTQYF,TRBV6-5,.,TRBJ2-3,15
CASSPIPGRGGGNTEAFF,TRBV7-9,.,TRBJ1-1,18
CASRSDGTGELFF,TRBV6-5,.,TRBJ2-2,13
CASSIWSSGGRETQYF,TRBV19,.,TRBJ2-5,16
CASSPSGHLYEQYF,TRBV27,.,TRBJ2-7,14
CASSLTPSRVYGYTF,TRBV27,.,TRBJ1-2,15
CATSRGLAGNGNTQYF,TRBV15,.,TRBJ2-3,16
CASSLKPGQGAYGYTF,TRBV7-9,.,TRBJ1-2,16